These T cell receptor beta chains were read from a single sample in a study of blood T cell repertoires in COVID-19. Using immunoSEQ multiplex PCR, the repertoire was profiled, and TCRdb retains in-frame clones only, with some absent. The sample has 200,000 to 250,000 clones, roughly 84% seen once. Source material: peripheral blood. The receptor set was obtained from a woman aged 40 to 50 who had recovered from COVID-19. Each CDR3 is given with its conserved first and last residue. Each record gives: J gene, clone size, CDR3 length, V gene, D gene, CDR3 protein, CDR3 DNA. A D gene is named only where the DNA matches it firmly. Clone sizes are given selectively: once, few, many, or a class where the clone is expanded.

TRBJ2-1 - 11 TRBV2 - CASNRDNEQFF TGTGCCAGCAACCGGGACAATGAGCAGTTCTTC
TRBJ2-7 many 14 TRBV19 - CASSGITGNYEQYF TGTGCCAGTAGCGGTATAACGGGGAACTACGAGCAGTACTTC
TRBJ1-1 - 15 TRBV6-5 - CASSSHRPRDTEAFF TGTGCCAGCAGTTCCCACAGGCCCCGGGACACTGAAGCTTTCTTT
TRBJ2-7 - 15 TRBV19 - CASSMVAGVSYEQYF TGTGCCAGTAGTATGGTTGCGGGCGTATCCTACGAGCAGTACTTC
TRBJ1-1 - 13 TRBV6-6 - CASSKTPNTEAFF TGTGCCAGCAGCAAGACACCGAACACTGAAGCTTTCTTT
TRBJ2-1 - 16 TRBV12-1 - CASSAEQGSSYNEQFF TGTGCCAGCAGCGCAGAACAGGGGAGCTCCTACAATGAGCAGTTCTTC
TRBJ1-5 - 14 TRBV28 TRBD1 CASRPTGGIQPQHF TGTGCCAGCAGGCCGACAGGGGGTATCCAGCCCCAGCATTTT
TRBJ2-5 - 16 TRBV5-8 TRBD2 CASKRTSGASGETQYF TGTGCCAGCAAACGGACTAGCGGGGCGTCGGGGGAGACCCAGTACTTC
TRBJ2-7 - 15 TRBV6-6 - CASSYSGREIGEQYF TGTGCCAGCAGTTACTCGGGAAGGGAGATAGGCGAGCAGTACTTC
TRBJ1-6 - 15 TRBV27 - CASSLDRLYNSPLHF TGTGCCAGCAGTTTAGACAGGCTTTATAATTCACCCCTCCACTTT
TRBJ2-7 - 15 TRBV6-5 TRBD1 CASRPIRGRNYEQYF TGTGCCAGCAGACCCATCAGGGGGCGTAACTACGAGCAGTACTTC
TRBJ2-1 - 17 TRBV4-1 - CASSQDSRQSSYNEQFF TGCGCCAGCAGCCAGGATTCTAGGCAAAGCTCCTACAATGAGCAGTTCTTC
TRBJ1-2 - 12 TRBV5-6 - CASTQTNYGYTF TGTGCCAGCACACAGACTAACTATGGCTACACCTTC
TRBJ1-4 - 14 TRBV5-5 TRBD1 CASSIGTVNEKLFF TGTGCCAGCAGCATCGGGACAGTTAATGAAAAACTGTTTTTT
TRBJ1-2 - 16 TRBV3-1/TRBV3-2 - CASSQDPGWGNYGYTF TGTGCCAGCAGCCAAGATCCGGGATGGGGTAACTATGGCTACACCTTC
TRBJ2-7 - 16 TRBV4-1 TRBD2 CASSPGGTSVSYEQYF TGCGCCAGCAGCCCGGGCGGGACTAGCGTTTCCTACGAGCAGTACTTC
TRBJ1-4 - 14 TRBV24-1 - CATSDPRGGEKLFF TGTGCCACCAGTGATCCCAGGGGTGGCGAAAAACTGTTTTTT
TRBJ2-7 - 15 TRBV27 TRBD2 CASRPSGGKLREQYF TGTGCCAGCCGCCCCTCCGGGGGGAAGTTGAGGGAGCAGTACTTC
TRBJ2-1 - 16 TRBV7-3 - CASSPQDSRLGNEQFF TGTGCCAGCAGCCCGCAGGACTCTCGGTTAGGCAATGAGCAGTTCTTC
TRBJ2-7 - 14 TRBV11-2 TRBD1 CASSSRNRGYEQYF TGTGCCAGCAGCTCACGAAACAGGGGTTACGAGCAGTACTTC
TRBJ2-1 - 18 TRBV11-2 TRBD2 CASSLETSLAGVIRPQFF TGTGCCAGCAGCTTAGAAACGTCGCTAGCGGGAGTAATTCGGCCGCAGTTCTTC
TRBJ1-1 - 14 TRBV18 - CASSPSFGSTEAFF TGTGCCAGCTCACCATCGTTCGGGTCGACTGAAGCTTTCTTT
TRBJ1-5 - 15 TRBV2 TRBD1 CASSRDRGRAQPQHF TGTGCCAGCAGTCGGGACAGGGGGCGCGCTCAGCCCCAGCATTTT
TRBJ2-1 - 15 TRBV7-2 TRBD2 CASSYRLAGYNEQFF TGTGCCAGCAGCTATCGACTAGCGGGATACAATGAGCAGTTCTTC
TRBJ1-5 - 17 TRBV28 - CASIPPARGIGYQPQHF TGTGCCAGCATCCCCCCGGCCAGGGGTATCGGATATCAGCCCCAGCATTTT
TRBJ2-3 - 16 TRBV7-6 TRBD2 CASSLGTTYSTDTQYF TGTGCCAGCAGCCTAGGGACTACATATAGCACAGATACGCAGTATTTT
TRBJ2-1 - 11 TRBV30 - CAWGFFNEQFF TGTGCCTGGGGCTTTTTCAATGAGCAGTTCTTC
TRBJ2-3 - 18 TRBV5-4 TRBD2 CASSLGLAGGRSTDTQYF TGTGCCAGCAGCTTGGGGCTAGCGGGAGGGCGGAGCACAGATACGCAGTATTTT
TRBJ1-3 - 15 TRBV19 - CASSIWSYSGNTIYF TGTGCCAGTAGTATCTGGTCCTACTCTGGAAACACCATATATTTT
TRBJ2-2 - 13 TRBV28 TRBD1 CASGTGRTGELFF TGTGCCAGTGGGACAGGGCGGACCGGGGAGCTGTTTTTT
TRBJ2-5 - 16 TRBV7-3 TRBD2 CASSLMGLAGQETQYF TGTGCCAGCAGCTTAATGGGACTAGCGGGGCAAGAGACCCAGTACTTC
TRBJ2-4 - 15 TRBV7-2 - CASSLGPATKNIQYF TGTGCCAGCAGCTTAGGGCCAGCGACCAAAAACATTCAGTACTTC
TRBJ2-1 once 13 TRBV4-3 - CASSQETGNEQFF TGCGCCAGCAGCCAAGAGACAGGCAATGAGCAGTTCTTC
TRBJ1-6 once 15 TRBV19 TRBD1 CASSSTPTGGSPLHF TGTGCCAGTAGTTCGACCCCGACAGGGGGTTCACCCCTCCACTTT
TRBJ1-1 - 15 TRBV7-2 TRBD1 CASSLYRGGNTEAFF TGTGCCAGCAGCTTATACAGGGGAGGAAACACTGAAGCTTTCTTT
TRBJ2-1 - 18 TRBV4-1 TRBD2 CASSPIPSSGGKGGEQFF TGCGCCAGCAGCCCTATCCCCTCTAGCGGGGGGAAGGGGGGTGAGCAGTTCTTC
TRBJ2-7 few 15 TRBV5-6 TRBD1 CASSPGGKLSYEQYF TGTGCCAGCAGCCCAGGGGGAAAACTATCCTACGAGCAGTACTTC
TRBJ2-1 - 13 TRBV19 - CASSTAQALEQFF TGTGCCAGTAGTACTGCACAGGCGCTCGAGCAGTTCTTC
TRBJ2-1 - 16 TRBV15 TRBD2 CATSRERLAAYNEQFF TGTGCCACCAGCAGAGAGAGGCTAGCGGCCTACAATGAGCAGTTCTTC
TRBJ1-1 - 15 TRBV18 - CASSPPHRPNTEAFF TGTGCCAGCTCACCACCCCACAGGCCGAACACTGAAGCTTTCTTT
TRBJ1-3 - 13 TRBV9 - CASRGTPGNTIYF TGTGCCAGCAGGGGGACTCCTGGAAACACCATATATTTT
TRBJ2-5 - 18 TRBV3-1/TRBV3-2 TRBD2 CASCLGGLAGGLEETQYF TGTGCCAGCTGCCTAGGTGGGCTAGCGGGGGGACTTGAAGAGACCCAGTACTTC
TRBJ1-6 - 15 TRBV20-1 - CSASPTSSYNSPLHF TGCAGTGCTAGTCCCACGAGCTCCTATAATTCACCCCTCCACTTT
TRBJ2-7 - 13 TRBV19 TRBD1 CASRGQASYEQYF TGTGCCAGTAGAGGACAGGCCTCCTACGAGCAGTACTTC
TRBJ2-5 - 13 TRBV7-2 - CASSLTRRETQYF TGTGCCAGCAGCCTTACCCGCCGGGAGACCCAGTACTTC
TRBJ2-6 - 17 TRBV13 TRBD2 CASSSGTSPTGANVLTF TGTGCCAGCAGCTCCGGGACTAGCCCCACTGGGGCCAACGTCCTGACTTTC
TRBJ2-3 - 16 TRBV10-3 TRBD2 CAIRSSGGKPTDTQYF TGTGCCATCAGGTCTAGCGGGGGGAAACCCACAGATACGCAGTATTTT
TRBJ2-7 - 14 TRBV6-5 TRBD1 CASSRTGGAYEQYF TGTGCCAGCAGCCGGACAGGGGGCGCATACGAGCAGTACTTC
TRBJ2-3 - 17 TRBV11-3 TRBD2 CASSLEGLAGGTDTQYF TGTGCCAGCAGCTTAGAGGGACTAGCGGGAGGCACAGATACGCAGTATTTT
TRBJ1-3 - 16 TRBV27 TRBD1 CASSLYGTGSGNTIYF TGTGCCAGCAGTTTATATGGGACAGGGAGTGGAAACACCATATATTTT
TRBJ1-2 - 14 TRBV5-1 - CASVGPDSNYGYTF TGCGCCAGCGTGGGACCGGACAGCAACTATGGCTACACCTTC
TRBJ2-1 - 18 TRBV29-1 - CSVNLVEGLISSYNEQFF TGCAGCGTTAACCTAGTAGAGGGACTTATTAGCTCCTACAATGAGCAGTTCTTC
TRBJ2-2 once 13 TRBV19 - CASSVVNTGELFF TGTGCCAGTAGTGTTGTAAACACCGGGGAGCTGTTTTTT
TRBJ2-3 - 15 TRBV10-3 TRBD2 CAISEPSGATDTQYF TGTGCCATCAGTGAGCCTAGCGGAGCCACAGATACGCAGTATTTT